The clone carrying this T cell receptor (beta chain) was recorded many times. Its target is unknown. Certain patients, namely those with other autoimmune diseases, uncontrolled infections, pregnancy or lactation, were excluded. Diagnostic conclusions were grounded in clinical symptoms, serum thyroxine, TRAb, thyroid ultrasound and orbital computed tomography. Germline values: CDR1 ENHRY, CDR2 SYGVKD. The CDR3 contains 15 residues. The V gene lost 6 bases and the J gene lost 0 bases, with 15 bases spanning the gap. These data belong to a study of Graves' ophthalmopathy and Graves' hyperthyroidism. Study outcomes and limitations: The model predicted progression of ophthalmopathy with a sensitivity of roughly 70%, and its specificity was about 73%.

The TCR beta CDR3 regions underwent amplification from RNA transcripts. An initial RT-PCR round employing HTBI primers preceded a second-round multiplex PCR. TCRdb processed the multiplex PCR reads anew with MiXCR; each CDR3 protein has one entry. Of over a million distinct CDR3 sequences in the sample, about 40% are singletons; the top ten hold around 10%. Material for sequencing was peripheral blood or thyroid tissue (not recorded which). This clonotype originated in an adult man with Graves' hyperthyroidism. The chain recombines TRBV10-3 with TRBJ2-7; the D gene could be TRBD1 or TRBD2 (5 bases each). The CDR3 bases are TGTGCCATCAGCCGGGACCTAGGGAGCTCCTACGAGCAGTACTTC. The encoded protein is CAISRDLGSSYEQYF.